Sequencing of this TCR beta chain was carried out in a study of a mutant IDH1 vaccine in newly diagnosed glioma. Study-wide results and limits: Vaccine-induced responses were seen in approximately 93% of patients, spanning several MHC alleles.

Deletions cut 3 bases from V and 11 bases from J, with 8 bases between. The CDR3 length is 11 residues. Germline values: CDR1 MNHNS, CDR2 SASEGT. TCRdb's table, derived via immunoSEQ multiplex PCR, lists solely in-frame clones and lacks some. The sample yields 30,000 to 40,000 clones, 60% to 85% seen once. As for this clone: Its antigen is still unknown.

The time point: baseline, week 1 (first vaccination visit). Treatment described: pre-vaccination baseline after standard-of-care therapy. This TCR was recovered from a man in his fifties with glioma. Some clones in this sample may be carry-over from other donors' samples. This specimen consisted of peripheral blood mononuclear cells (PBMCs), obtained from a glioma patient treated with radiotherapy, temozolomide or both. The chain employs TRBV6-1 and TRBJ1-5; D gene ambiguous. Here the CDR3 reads CASSDGLAQHF. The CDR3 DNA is TGTGCCAGCAGTGACGGATTGGCCCAGCATTTT.